Following are 8 T cell receptor beta chains from one sample sequenced in a study of CD8+ T cells in alopecia areata. Isolated RNA was reverse transcribed into cDNA used as the sequencing template. TCRdb keeps only in-frame clones here, not all; method: immunoSEQ multiplex PCR. The sample lists more than 150,000 clones, around three fifths occurring once. Treatment denoted: oral pan-JAK inhibitor, 5-10 mg twice daily. The specimen was CD8+ T cells sorted from blood, collected at week 24, from a patient treated with tofacitinib. Source of these receptors: a human donor with alopecia areata.

Of note for this clone: The same CDR3 can be traced to other DNA sequences in this sample. The chain links TRBV4-1 to TRBJ2-1; D ambiguous. V shed 1 base and J shed 9 bases, with 4 bases lying between them. The CDR3 length is 11 residues. Germline CDR1 and CDR2: MGHRA and YSYEKL. The CDR3: CASSQVAEQFF. The CDR3 nucleotides are TGCGCCAGCAGCCAAGTGGCTGAGCAGTTCTTC.

The chain recombines TRBV7-8 with TRBJ2-5, with D unclear. The V gene lost 1 base and the J gene lost 2 bases, with 14 bases spanning the gap. The germline V gene has CDR1 SGHVS and CDR2 FQNEAQ. The CDR3 consists of 16 residues. The CDR3 spells CASSLDHPRPQETQYF. DNA for the CDR3: TGTGCCAGCAGCTTAGACCACCCGCGGCCACAAGAGACCCAGTACTTC.

This clone came up once. The V gene is TRBV7-9, the J gene TRBJ2-5, with D possibly matching TRBD2 (5 bases). The CDR3 spans 13 residues. CDR1 is SEHNR and CDR2 is FQNEAQ in the germline V gene (reference sequence). V was cut by 6 bases and J by 1 base, with 9 bases left in between. The CDR3 sequence is CASRKEGQETQYF. CDR3 DNA: TGTGCCAGCAGGAAAGAGGGCCAAGAGACCCAGTACTTC.

This clone appeared a few times. The chain is built from TRBV29-1 and TRBJ2-7, with 8 bases aligning to TRBD1. This CDR3 spans 12 amino acids. With 5 bases clipped from V and 2 bases from J, the junction kept 2 bases outside the gene matches. CDR1 and CDR2 (germline): SQVTM, ANQGSEA. In DNA form, the CDR3 reads TGCAGCGTTTCGACAGGGGCCTACGAGCAGTACTTC. Amino acid sequence: CSVSTGAYEQYF.

This clone was picked up many times. At the DNA level, this CDR3 is encoded by other sequences in the same sample as well. The chain uses TRBV9 and TRBJ2-6; D unresolved. The CDR3 spans 14 residues. Trimming took 3 bases from V and 4 from J, leaving 8 bases between them. CDR1 SGDLS and CDR2 YYNGEE come from the germline V gene. CDR3 region: CASSAEVGANVLTF. CDR3 DNA sequence: TGTGCCAGCAGCGCCGAAGTGGGGGCCAACGTCCTGACTTTC. Full variable domain (rest looked up from reference TRBV9 and TRBJ2-6): DSGVTQTPKHLITATGQRVTLRCSPRSGDLSVYWYQQSLDQGLQFLIQYYNGEERAKGNILERFSAQQFPDLHSELNLSSLELGDSALYFCASSAEVGANVLTFGAGSRLTVL.

This clone has a handful of counts. The J gene is TRBJ2-7, the V gene TRBV27; 14 bases match TRBD2. The length of the CDR3 is 16 residues. The junction had 5 bases not matched to a gene; V was cut back by 5 bases and J by 2 bases. Germline V CDR1 and CDR2: MNHEY, SMNVEV (reference sequence). The CDR3 DNA sequence: TGTGCCAGCAGTAAGGGACTAGCGGGGGAGCCCTACGAGCAGTACTTC. Residues: CASSKGLAGEPYEQYF.

In its sample, this clone was seen once. CDR3: CASIGTLQETQYF. DNA for the CDR3: TGTGCCAGCATCGGCACCCTCCAAGAGACCCAGTACTTC. This chain joins TRBV2 and TRBJ2-5, with D unresolved. V dropped 7 bases and J dropped 1 base, with 10 bases sitting between them. The germline gives CDR1 SNHLY, CDR2 FYNNEI. The CDR3 is 13 amino acids. The variable domain in full, with the rest retrieved from reference TRBV2 and TRBJ2-5, is EPEVTQTPSHQVTQMGQEVILRCVPISNHLYFYWYRQILGQKVEFLVSFYNNEISEKSEIFDDQFSVERPDGSNFTLKIRSTKLEDSAMYFCASIGTLQETQYFGPGTRLLVL.

The rearrangement joins TRBV7-9 to TRBJ1-1; TRBD1 might be the D (6 bases). The CDR3 is 15 residues long. The germline gives CDR1 SEHNR, CDR2 FQNEAQ (reference sequence). V lost 5 bases and J 1 base, leaving 14 bases between the germline ends. For the CDR3, the DNA is TGTGCCAGCAGCCCGGGACCGGGACAGAACACTGAAGCTTTCTTT. Protein product: CASSPGPGQNTEAFF. Variable domain in full (rest from reference TRBV7-9 and TRBJ1-1): DTGVSQNPRHKITKRGQNVTFRCDPISEHNRLYWYRQTLGQGPEFLTYFQNEAQLEKSRLLSDRFSAERPKGSFSTLEIQRTEQGDSAMYLCASSPGPGQNTEAFFGQGTRLTVV.